These T cell receptor beta chains were read from a single sample in a study of CD8 T cells in ankylosing spondylitis. One entry per CDR3 protein results from TCRdb running MiXCR on the 5' RACE reads. The table has a few hundred thousand distinct CDR3 sequences, under 25% seen once. Sequencing input: blood, either unsorted or a sorted T cell fraction (not recorded which). All receptors come from a female donor with ankylosing spondylitis or in good health (not recorded which). Both conserved end residues are part of each CDR3. Each record gives: V gene, CDR3 length, CDR3 protein.

TRBV29-1 | 13 | CSVKRDSNTEAFF
TRBV7-9 | 16 | CASSLTYSSSYNEQFF
TRBV7-6 | 18 | CASSSSAQTFSGANVLTF
TRBV7-2 | 14 | CASSPPGSPRTQYF
TRBV7-2 | 15 | CASSLRGLAENIQYF
TRBV6-1 | 14 | CASTAPGTEGEQYF
TRBV12-3/TRBV12-4 | 14 | CASSFGTGKQPQHF
TRBV29-1 | 14 | CSVEEGQVYGIQYF
TRBV20-1 | 13 | CSAQRRAANEQFF
TRBV7-7 | 15 | CASSLGLGAGETQYF
TRBV29-1 | 15 | CSAGGGGRAYETQYF
TRBV20-1 | 14 | CSGPGNSLNTEAFF
TRBV5-4 | 17 | CASSLEVISRGGNEQFF
TRBV6-2/TRBV6-3 | 15 | CASRDSGSGTDTQYF
TRBV6-2/TRBV6-3 | 13 | CASETSRGTEQFF
TRBV12-3/TRBV12-4 | 14 | CASSSPPREETQYF
TRBV7-8 | 13 | CASSQVGDNEQFF
TRBV28 | 15 | CASSRTGFDNEKLFF
TRBV7-9 | 14 | CASSFGSDPYEQYF
TRBV4-3 | 16 | CASSQDLGSTEETQYF
TRBV6-2/TRBV6-3 | 16 | CASSRLRVSSYNEQFF
TRBV27 | 14 | CASSLGGPENGYTF
TRBV2 | 18 | CASSERSGLAGTSYEQYF
TRBV5-1 | 15 | CASSLSGRITDTQYF
TRBV6-1 | 14 | CASSKGREGGEQFF
TRBV20-1 | 13 | CSARRGGRGGYTF
TRBV7-2 | 15 | CASSPAGTGSQTQYF
TRBV12-3/TRBV12-4 | 15 | CASRSSRVGGTEAFF
TRBV6-1 | 14 | CASSLSATNEKLFF
TRBV7-2 | 16 | CASSRRTSGITDTQYF
TRBV12-3/TRBV12-4 | 16 | CASSLLGIGANYGYTF
TRBV29-1 | 14 | CSCVTGGIPYEQYF
TRBV2 | 16 | CASRRRAARNTDTQYF
TRBV20-1 | 14 | CSARDYRRHQPQHF
TRBV19 | 14 | CASSISTEMRKAFF
TRBV7-9 | 17 | CASSLGRREGLKSEQFF
TRBV2 | 16 | CASVGMSRGRAQTQYF
TRBV5-6 | 13 | CASNRWNQETQYF
TRBV12-3/TRBV12-4 | 14 | CASTPPRDYNEQFF
TRBV3-1 | 15 | CASSQDLRGAEEQYF
TRBV24-1 | 16 | CATSDLIAGDTGELFF
TRBV20-1 | 8 | CSAEGGTF
TRBV28 | 12 | CATRSNTDTQYF
TRBV10-3 | 16 | CAISGGGSGAYNEQFF
TRBV29-1 | 12 | CSVEGVGTEAFF
TRBV24-1 | 14 | CATKGERGQETQYF
TRBV20-1 | 14 | CSAPSPTGNEKLFF
TRBV20-1 | 11 | CSARIKGEAFF
TRBV4-2 | 16 | CASSQETTNSYNEQFF
TRBV23-1 | 14 | CAGMTGVTTGELFF